The TCR beta chain described here comes from a study of Ad26.COV2.S vaccination and SARS-CoV-2 variants. Overall study results and limits: After vaccination, substantial breadth of spike-specific CD8+ and CD4+ responses was reported.

Remarks on this clone: Antigen: not known.

The CDR3 spans 15 residues. Germline CDR1 reads SNHLY; CDR2 reads FYNNEI. The V end was cut by 5 bases, the J end by 4 bases, with 15 bases between. Sequencing used immunoSEQ multiplex PCR; TCRdb keeps in-frame clones, though not all of them. Of roughly 140,000 clones detected, roughly 85% appear once; the ten largest clones hold around 5.1%. This sample comprised peripheral blood, obtained after recovery from COVID-19. This TCR derives from a human donor who had recovered from COVID-19. The gene calls are TRBV2 and TRBJ1-5, with D possibly matching TRBD1 (6 bases). The CDR3 bases are TGTGCCAGCAGTATAATAGGGGGAAGGAATCAGCCCCAGCATTTT. Amino acids: CASSIIGGRNQPQHF.